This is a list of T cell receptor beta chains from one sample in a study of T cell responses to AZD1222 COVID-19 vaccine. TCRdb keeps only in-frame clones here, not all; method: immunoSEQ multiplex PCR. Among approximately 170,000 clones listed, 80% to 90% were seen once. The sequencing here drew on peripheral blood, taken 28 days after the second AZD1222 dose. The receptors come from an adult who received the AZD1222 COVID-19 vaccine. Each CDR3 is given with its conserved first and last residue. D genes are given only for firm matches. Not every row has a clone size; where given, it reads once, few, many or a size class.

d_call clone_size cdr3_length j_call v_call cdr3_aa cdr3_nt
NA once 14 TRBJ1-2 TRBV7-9 CASSLSVQNYGYTF TGTGCCAGCAGCTTAAGTGTACAAAACTATGGCTACACCTTC
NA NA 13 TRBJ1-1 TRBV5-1 CASSLGESTEAFF TGCGCCAGCAGCTTGGGAGAGAGCACTGAAGCTTTCTTT
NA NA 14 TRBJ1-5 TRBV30 CAWRGRGGNQPQHF TGTGCCTGGAGGGGGAGGGGTGGCAATCAGCCCCAGCATTTT
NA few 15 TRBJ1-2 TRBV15 CATSRDLVEAYGYTF TGTGCCACCAGCAGAGATCTAGTGGAGGCCTATGGCTACACCTTC
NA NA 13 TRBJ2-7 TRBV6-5 CASKGLSSYEQYF TGTGCCAGCAAGGGCCTGAGCTCCTACGAGCAGTACTTC
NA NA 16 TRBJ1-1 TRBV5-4 CASSPKSRVENTEAFF TGTGCCAGCAGCCCCAAGTCCAGGGTAGAGAACACTGAAGCTTTCTTT
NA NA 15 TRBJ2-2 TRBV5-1 CASSLIGANTGELFF TGCGCCAGCAGCTTGATCGGGGCGAACACCGGGGAGCTGTTTTTT
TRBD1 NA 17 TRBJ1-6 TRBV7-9 CASSTRDRGGYNSPLHF TGTGCCAGCAGCACCCGGGACAGGGGCGGGTATAATTCACCCCTCCACTTT
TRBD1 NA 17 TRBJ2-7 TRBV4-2 CASSLGSASDRGPEQYF TGTGCCAGCAGCCTCGGTTCGGCTTCGGACAGGGGGCCGGAGCAGTACTTC
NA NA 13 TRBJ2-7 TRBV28 CASRLTVLYEQYF TGTGCCAGCAGGCTTACAGTTCTCTACGAGCAGTACTTC
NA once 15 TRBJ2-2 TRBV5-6 CASSILPGNTGELFF TGTGCCAGCAGCATACTGCCGGGGAACACCGGGGAGCTGTTTTTT
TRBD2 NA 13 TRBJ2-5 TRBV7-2 CASSLSLAGTQYF TGTGCCAGCAGCTTAAGCCTAGCGGGGACCCAGTACTTC
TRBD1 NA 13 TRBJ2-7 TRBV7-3 CASSSTGGDEQYF TGTGCCAGCAGCTCGACAGGGGGAGACGAGCAGTACTTC
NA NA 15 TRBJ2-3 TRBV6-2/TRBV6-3 CASSYGRGREGTQYF TGTGCCAGCAGTTACGGGAGGGGGCGTGAAGGTACGCAGTATTTT
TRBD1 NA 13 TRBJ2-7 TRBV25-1 CASSRDSSYEQYF TGTGCCAGCAGCCGGGACAGCTCCTACGAGCAGTACTTC
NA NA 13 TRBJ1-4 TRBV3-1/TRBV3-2 CASSQATNEKLFF TGTGCCAGCAGCCAAGCAACTAATGAAAAACTGTTTTTT
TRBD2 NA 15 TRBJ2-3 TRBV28 CASNERRGVADTQYF TGTGCCAGCAATGAAAGGCGGGGGGTCGCAGATACGCAGTATTTT
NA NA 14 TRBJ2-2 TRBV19 CASTLGQNTGELFF TGTGCCAGTACTCTGGGACAAAACACCGGGGAGCTGTTTTTT
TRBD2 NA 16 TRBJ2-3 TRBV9 CASTPAAGGFTDTQYF TGTGCCAGCACACCGGCAGCGGGGGGATTCACAGATACGCAGTATTTT
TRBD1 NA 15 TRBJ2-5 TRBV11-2 CASSLAGTGGETQYF TGTGCCAGCAGCTTAGCAGGGACAGGGGGAGAGACCCAGTACTTC
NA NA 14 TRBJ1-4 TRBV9 CASSNPGDNEKLFF TGTGCCAGCAGCAATCCAGGGGATAATGAAAAACTGTTTTTT
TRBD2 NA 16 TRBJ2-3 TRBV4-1 CASSQALAGGIDTQYF TGCGCCAGCAGCCAAGCCCTAGCGGGGGGGATAGATACGCAGTATTTT
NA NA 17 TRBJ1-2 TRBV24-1 CATIPPGPPPVNYGYTF TGTGCCACCATCCCTCCGGGACCTCCCCCAGTAAACTATGGCTACACCTTC
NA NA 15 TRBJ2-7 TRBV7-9 CASSRRGPIQAEQYF TGTGCCAGCAGCCGCCGGGGTCCCATACAAGCCGAGCAGTACTTC
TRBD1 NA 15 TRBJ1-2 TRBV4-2 CASSQVGGANYGYTF TGTGCCAGCAGCCAAGTAGGGGGCGCTAACTATGGCTACACCTTC
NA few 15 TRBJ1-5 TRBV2 CASRSGRGNNQPQHF TGTGCCAGCAGAAGCGGAAGGGGTAATAATCAGCCCCAGCATTTT
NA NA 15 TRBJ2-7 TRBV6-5 CASDRTIGGSYEQYF TGTGCCAGCGATCGAACCATAGGGGGATCCTACGAGCAGTACTTC
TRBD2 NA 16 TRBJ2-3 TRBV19 CASRDPGSGGQDTQYF TGTGCCAGTAGGGACCCGGGGAGCGGGGGACAAGATACGCAGTATTTT
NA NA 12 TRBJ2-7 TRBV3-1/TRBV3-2 CASSQLSNEQYF TGTGCCAGCAGCCAACTCTCGAACGAGCAGTACTTC
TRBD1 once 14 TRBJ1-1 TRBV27 CASRRQGGNTEAFF TGTGCCAGCAGAAGACAGGGAGGGAACACTGAAGCTTTCTTT
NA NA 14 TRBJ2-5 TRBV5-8 CASSLGYRRETQYF TGTGCCAGCAGCTTGGGTTATAGGCGAGAGACCCAGTACTTC
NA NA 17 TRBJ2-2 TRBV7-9 CASSSGRGASHTGELFF TGTGCCAGCAGCTCAGGCCGGGGGGCATCCCACACCGGGGAGCTGTTTTTT
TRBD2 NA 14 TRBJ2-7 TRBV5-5 CASTLGGVGYEQYF TGTGCCAGCACCTTGGGGGGGGTCGGCTACGAGCAGTACTTC
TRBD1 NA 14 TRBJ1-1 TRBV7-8 CASSAQTGMGEAFF TGTGCCAGCAGCGCCCAGACAGGGATGGGCGAAGCTTTCTTT
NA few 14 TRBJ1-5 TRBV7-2 CASSLFGSSQPQHF TGTGCCAGCAGCTTGTTCGGCAGTAGTCAGCCCCAGCATTTT
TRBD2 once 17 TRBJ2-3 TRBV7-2 CASSLEASGGAVDTQYF TGTGCCAGCAGCTTAGAAGCTAGCGGGGGGGCGGTAGATACGCAGTATTTT
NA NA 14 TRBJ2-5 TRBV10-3 CATLRGGPQETQYF TGTGCCACATTAAGAGGGGGGCCCCAAGAGACCCAGTACTTC
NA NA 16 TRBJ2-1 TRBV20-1 CSASRATQVRNNEQFF TGCAGTGCTAGTCGGGCTACCCAGGTTCGGAACAATGAGCAGTTCTTC
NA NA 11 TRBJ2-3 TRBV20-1 CSARVTDTQYF TGCAGTGCTAGAGTTACAGATACGCAGTATTTT
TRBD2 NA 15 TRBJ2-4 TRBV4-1 CASSQDAGVGNIQYF TGCGCCAGCAGCCAAGATGCGGGGGTAGGAAACATTCAGTACTTC
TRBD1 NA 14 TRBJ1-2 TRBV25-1 CASSELDRNYGYTF TGTGCCAGCAGTGAACTGGACAGGAACTATGGCTACACCTTC
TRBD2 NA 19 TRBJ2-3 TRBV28 CASSPLAPGLAGGLDTQYF TGTGCCAGCAGTCCTCTCGCTCCGGGACTAGCGGGGGGTCTAGATACGCAGTATTTT
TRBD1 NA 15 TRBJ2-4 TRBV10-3 CAISDIGTGINIQYF TGTGCCATCAGTGATATCGGGACAGGGATAAACATTCAGTACTTC
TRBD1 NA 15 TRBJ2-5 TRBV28 CASSLSDRGRETQYF TGTGCCAGCAGTTTATCGGACAGGGGACGTGAGACCCAGTACTTC
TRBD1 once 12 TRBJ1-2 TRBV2 CASSGQGYGYTF TGTGCCAGCTCTGGACAGGGATATGGCTACACCTTC
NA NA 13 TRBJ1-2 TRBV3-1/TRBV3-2 CASSQVGNYGYTF TGTGCCAGCAGCCAAGTTGGCAACTATGGCTACACCTTC
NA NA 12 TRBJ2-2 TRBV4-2 CASSQPTGELFF TGTGCCAGCAGCCAACCCACAGGGGAGCTGTTTTTT
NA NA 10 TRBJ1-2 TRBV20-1 CSASQRGYTF TGCAGTGCTAGTCAGAGAGGCTACACCTTC
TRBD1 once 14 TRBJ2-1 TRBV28 CASDYGDRDNEQFF TGTGCCAGCGACTATGGGGACAGGGACAATGAGCAGTTCTTC
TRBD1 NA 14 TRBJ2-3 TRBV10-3 CAISETGGTDTQYF TGTGCCATCAGTGAAACAGGGGGCACAGATACGCAGTATTTT
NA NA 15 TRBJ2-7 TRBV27 CASSPGASTNYEQYF TGTGCCAGCAGTCCCGGGGCCAGTACAAACTACGAGCAGTACTTC
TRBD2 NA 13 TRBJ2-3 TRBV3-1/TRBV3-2 CASSRGGADTQYF TGTGCCAGCAGCCGGGGGGGGGCAGATACGCAGTATTTT
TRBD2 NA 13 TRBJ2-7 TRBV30 CAWSNGGAYEQYF TGTGCCTGGAGTAACGGGGGGGCCTACGAGCAGTACTTC
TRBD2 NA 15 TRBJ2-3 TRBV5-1 CASSTRTSGPDTQYF TGCGCCAGCAGCACCCGGACTAGCGGCCCAGATACGCAGTATTTT
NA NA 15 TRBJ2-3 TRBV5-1 CASSPGLGITDTQYF TGCGCCAGCAGCCCTGGACTGGGTATCACAGATACGCAGTATTTT